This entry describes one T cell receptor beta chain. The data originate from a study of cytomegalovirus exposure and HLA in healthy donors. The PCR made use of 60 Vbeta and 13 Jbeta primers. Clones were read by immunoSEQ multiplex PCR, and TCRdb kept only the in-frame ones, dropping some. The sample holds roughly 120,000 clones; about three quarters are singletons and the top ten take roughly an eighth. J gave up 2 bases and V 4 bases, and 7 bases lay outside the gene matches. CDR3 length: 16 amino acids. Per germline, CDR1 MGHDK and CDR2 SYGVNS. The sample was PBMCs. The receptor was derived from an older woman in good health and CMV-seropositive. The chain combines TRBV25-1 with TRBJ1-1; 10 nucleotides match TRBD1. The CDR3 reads CASSAARQGANTEAFF. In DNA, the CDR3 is TGTGCCAGCAGTGCCGCAAGACAGGGGGCCAACACTGAAGCTTTCTTT.